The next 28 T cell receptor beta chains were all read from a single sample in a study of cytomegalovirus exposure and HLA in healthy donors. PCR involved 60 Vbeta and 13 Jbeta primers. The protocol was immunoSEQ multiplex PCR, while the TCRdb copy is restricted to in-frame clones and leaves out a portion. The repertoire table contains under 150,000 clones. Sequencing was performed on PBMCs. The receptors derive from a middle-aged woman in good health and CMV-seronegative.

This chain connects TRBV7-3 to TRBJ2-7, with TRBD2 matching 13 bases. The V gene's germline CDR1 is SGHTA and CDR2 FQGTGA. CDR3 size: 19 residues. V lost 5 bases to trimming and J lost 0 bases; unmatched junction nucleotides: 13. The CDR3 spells CASSLGLAGPADHSYEQYF. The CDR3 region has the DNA TGTGCCAGCAGCCTGGGACTAGCGGGGCCAGCCGATCACTCCTACGAGCAGTACTTC.

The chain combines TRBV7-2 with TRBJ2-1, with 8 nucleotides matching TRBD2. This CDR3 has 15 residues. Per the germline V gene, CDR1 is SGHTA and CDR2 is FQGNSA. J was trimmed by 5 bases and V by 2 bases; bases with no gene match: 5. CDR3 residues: CASSLSSGANNEQFF. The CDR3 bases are TGTGCCAGCAGCTTAAGTAGCGGGGCAAACAATGAGCAGTTCTTC.

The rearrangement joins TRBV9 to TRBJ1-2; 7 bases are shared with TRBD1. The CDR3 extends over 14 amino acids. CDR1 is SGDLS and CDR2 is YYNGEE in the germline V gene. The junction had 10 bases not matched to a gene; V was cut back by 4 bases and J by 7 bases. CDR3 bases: TGTGCCAGCAGCCTTCGGACAGGCGAGGGTGGCTACACCTTC. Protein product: CASSLRTGEGGYTF.

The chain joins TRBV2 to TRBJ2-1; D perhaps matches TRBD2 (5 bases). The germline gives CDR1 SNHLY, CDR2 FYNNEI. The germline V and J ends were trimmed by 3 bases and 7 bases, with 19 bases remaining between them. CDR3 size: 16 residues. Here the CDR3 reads CASSEGFVMTINEQFF. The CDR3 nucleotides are TGTGCCAGCAGTGAGGGCTTCGTTATGACTATAAATGAGCAGTTCTTC.

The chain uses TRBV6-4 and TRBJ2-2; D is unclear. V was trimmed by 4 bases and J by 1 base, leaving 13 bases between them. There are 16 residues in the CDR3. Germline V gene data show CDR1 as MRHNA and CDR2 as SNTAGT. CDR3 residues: CASSVVNTMNTGELFF. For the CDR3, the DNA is TGTGCCAGCAGTGTTGTCAACACGATGAACACCGGGGAGCTGTTTTTT.

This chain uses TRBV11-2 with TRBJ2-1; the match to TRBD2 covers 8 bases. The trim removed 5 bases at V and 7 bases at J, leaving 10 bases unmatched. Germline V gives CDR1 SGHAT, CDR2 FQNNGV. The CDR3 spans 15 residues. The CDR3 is CASSGNRGGSNEQFF. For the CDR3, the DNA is TGTGCCAGCAGCGGTAATCGGGGGGGCTCTAATGAGCAGTTCTTC.

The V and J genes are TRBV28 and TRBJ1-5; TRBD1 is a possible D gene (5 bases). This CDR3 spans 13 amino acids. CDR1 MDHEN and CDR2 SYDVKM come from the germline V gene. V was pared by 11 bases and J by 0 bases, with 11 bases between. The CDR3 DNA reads TGTGCCTGGTCGGGGGATAGCAATCAGCCCCAGCATTTT. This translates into CAWSGDSNQPQHF.

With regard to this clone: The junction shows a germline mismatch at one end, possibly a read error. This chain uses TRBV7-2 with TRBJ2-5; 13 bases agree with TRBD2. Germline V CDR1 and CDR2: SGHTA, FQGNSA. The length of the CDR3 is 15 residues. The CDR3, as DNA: TGTGCCAGCAGCTCCACCCCCGGACTAGCGGGGGTCGGGAACTTC. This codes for CASSSTPGLAGVGNF.

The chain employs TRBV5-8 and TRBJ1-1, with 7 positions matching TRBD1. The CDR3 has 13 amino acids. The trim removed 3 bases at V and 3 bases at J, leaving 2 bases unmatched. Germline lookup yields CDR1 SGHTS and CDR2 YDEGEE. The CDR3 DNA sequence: TGTGCCAGCAGCTCGACAGGGTACACTGAAGCTTTCTTT. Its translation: CASSSTGYTEAFF.

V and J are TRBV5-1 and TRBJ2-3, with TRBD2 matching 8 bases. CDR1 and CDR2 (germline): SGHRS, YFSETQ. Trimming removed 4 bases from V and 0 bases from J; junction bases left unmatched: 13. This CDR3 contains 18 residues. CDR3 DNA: TGCGCCAGCAGCCCGGGCACTAGCGGTACAGCTAGCACAGATACGCAGTATTTT. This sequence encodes CASSPGTSGTASTDTQYF.

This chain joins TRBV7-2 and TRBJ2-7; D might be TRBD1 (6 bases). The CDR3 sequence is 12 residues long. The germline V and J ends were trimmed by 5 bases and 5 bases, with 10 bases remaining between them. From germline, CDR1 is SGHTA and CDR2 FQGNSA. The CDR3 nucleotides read TGTGCCAGCAGCCCCCACAGGGACGAGCAGTACTTC. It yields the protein CASSPHRDEQYF.

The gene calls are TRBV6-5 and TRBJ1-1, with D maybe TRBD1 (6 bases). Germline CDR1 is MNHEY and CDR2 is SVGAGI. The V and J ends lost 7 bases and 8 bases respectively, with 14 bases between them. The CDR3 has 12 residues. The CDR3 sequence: CASKSGTTEAFF. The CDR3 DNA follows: TGTGCCAGCAAAAGTGGGACAACGGAAGCTTTCTTT.

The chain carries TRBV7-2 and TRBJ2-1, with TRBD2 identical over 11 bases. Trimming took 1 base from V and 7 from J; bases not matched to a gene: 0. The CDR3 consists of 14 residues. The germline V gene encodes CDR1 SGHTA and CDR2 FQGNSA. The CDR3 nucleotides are TGTGCCAGCAGCTTAGGACTAGCGGGGAATGAGCAGTTCTTC. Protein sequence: CASSLGLAGNEQFF.

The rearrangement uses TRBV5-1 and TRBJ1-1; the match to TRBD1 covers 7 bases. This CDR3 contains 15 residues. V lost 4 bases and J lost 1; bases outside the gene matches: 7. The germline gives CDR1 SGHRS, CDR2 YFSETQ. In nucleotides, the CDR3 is TGCGCCAGCAGCGGATCGGACAGGAGGAACACTGAAGCTTTCTTT. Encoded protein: CASSGSDRRNTEAFF. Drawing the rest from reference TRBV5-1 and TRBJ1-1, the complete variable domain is KAGVTQTPRYLIKTRGQQVTLSCSPISGHRSVSWYQQTPGQGLQFLFEYFSETQRNKGNFPGRFSGRQFSNSRSEMNVSTLELGDSALYLCASSGSDRRNTEAFFGQGTRLTVV.

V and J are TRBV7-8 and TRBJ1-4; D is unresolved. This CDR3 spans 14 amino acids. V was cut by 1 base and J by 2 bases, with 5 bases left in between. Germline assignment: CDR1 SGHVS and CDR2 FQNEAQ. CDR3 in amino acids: CASSLDGTNEKLFF. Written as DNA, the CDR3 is TGTGCCAGCAGCTTAGACGGGACTAATGAAAAACTGTTTTTT.

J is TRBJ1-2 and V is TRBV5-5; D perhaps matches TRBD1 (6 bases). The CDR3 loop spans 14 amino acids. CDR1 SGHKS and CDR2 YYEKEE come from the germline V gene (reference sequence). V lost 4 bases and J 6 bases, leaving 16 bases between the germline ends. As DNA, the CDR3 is TGTGCCAGCAGCCCGGGGGGGGGCTCGAATGGCTACACCTTC. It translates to CASSPGGGSNGYTF. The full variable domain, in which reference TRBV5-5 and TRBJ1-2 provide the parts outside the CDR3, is DAGVTQSPTHLIKTRGQQVTLRCSPISGHKSVSWYQQVLGQGPQFIFQYYEKEERGRGNFPDRFSARQFPNYSSELNVNALLLGDSALYLCASSPGGGSNGYTFGSGTRLTVV.

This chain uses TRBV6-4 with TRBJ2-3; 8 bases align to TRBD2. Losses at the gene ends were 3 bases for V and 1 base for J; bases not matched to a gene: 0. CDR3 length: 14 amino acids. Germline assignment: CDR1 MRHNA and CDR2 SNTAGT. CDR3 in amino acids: CASSERGGTDTQYF. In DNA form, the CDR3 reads TGTGCCAGCAGTGAGCGGGGGGGCACAGATACGCAGTATTTT.

CDR3 DNA sequence: TGTGCCAGCAGCTCGGGGGACAGGGGGACCTATGACTATGGCTACACCTTC. It codes for CASSSGDRGTYDYGYTF. The rearrangement uses TRBV7-3 and TRBJ1-2; 11 bases map to TRBD1. CDR1 is SGHTA, CDR2 FQGTGA, per germline. This CDR3 comprises 17 residues. V lost 4 bases, J lost 3 bases, and 10 bases stayed unmatched.

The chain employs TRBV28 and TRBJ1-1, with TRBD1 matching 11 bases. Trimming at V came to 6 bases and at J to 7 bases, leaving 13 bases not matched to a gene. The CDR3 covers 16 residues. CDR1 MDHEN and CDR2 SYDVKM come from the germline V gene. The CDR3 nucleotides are TGTGCCAGCAGAAGATGGGGGGGACAGGGGGTGGATGAAGCTTTCTTT. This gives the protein CASRRWGGQGVDEAFF.

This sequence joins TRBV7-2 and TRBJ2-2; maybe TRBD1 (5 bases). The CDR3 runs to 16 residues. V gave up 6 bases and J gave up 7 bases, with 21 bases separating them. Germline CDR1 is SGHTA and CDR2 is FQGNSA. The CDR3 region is CASSSREGALGGELFF. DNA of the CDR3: TGTGCCAGCAGTTCCCGTGAAGGGGCGCTGGGCGGGGAGCTGTTTTTT.

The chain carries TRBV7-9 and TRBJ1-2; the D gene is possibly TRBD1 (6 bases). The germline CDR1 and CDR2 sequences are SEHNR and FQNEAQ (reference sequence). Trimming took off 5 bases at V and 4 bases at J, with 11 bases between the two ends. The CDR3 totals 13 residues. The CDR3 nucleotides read TGTGCCAGCAGCGTGGACAGTCTCTATGGCTACACCTTC. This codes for CASSVDSLYGYTF.

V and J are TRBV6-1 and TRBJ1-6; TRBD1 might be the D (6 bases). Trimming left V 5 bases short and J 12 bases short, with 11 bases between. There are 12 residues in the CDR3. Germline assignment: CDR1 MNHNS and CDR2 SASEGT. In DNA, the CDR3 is TGTGCCAGCAGTTGGACAGATTTACCCCTCCACTTT. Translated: CASSWTDLPLHF.

Here the CDR3 DNA reads TGTGCCAGCAGCGTAGTCGCCGGGGAGCTGTTTTTT. It encodes CASSVVAGELFF. This sequence joins TRBV9 and TRBJ2-2; D gene uncertain. Germline lookup yields CDR1 SGDLS and CDR2 YYNGEE. Between the trimmed V and J ends, which lost 0 bases and 6 bases, there was a span of 3 bases. This CDR3 is built from 12 residues.

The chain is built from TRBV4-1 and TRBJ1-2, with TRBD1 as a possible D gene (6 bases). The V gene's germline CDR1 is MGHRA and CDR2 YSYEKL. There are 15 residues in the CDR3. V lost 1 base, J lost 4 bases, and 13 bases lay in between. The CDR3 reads CASSQVDTGFYGYTF. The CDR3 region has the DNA TGCGCCAGCAGCCAAGTGGACACAGGGTTCTATGGCTACACCTTC.

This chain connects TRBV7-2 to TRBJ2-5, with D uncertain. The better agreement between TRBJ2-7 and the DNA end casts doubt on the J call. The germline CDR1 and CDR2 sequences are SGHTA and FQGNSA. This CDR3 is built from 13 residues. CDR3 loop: CASSLERSYEQYF. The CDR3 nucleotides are TGTGCCAGCAGCTTAGAACGAAGCTACGAGCAGTACTTC.

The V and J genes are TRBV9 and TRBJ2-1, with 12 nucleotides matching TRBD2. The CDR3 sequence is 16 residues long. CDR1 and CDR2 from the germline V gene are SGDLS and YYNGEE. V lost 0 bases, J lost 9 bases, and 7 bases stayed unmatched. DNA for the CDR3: TGTGCCAGCAGCGTAGCTAGCGGGGGGGCCGTCGGTGAGCAGTTCTTC. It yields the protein CASSVASGGAVGEQFF. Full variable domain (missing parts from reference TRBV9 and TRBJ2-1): DSGVTQTPKHLITATGQRVTLRCSPRSGDLSVYWYQQSLDQGLQFLIQYYNGEERAKGNILERFSAQQFPDLHSELNLSSLELGDSALYFCASSVASGGAVGEQFFGPGTRLTVL.

The DNA of the CDR3 is TGTGCCAGCAGCTTTACCCGCCCAGCGGCTTTCTTT. Encoded protein: CASSFTRPAAFF. The chain is built from TRBV7-2 and TRBJ1-1; the D is unclear. V was shortened by 3 bases and J by 11 bases, with 13 bases between the two germline ends. Germline CDR1 SGHTA, CDR2 FQGNSA. The CDR3 is 12 amino acids.

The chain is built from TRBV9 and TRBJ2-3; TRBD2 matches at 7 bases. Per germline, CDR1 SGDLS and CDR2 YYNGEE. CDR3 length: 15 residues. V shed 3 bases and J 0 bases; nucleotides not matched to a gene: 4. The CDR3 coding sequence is TGTGCCAGCAGCGCGACTAGCCTTAGCACAGATACGCAGTATTTT. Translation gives CASSATSLSTDTQYF.